This TCR beta chain appears in the sequencing data of a study of T cells in Graves' hyperthyroidism and ophthalmopathy. In this sample, this clonotype turned up a few times. The source material, RNA transcripts, was used to amplify TCR beta CDR3 regions. The study used the HTBI primer set for a first-round RT-PCR of the TCR CDR3. TCRdb re-called the multiplex PCR reads with MiXCR, one entry per CDR3 protein. Of 500,000 to 600,000 distinct CDR3 sequences in the sample, roughly 50% were seen once. V shed 5 bases and J 4 bases; nucleotides not matched to a gene: 8. Germline CDR1 and CDR2: MNHEY and SMNVEV (reference sequence). CDR3 length: 14 residues.

The source of this sequence is an adult woman with Graves' disease, either hyperthyroidism or ophthalmopathy (not recorded which). Source material: peripheral blood or thyroid tissue (not recorded which). The chain recombines TRBV27 with TRBJ2-7, with TRBD1 matching 7 bases. The CDR3 nucleotides are TGTGCCAGCAGTCCAGACAGGGTATTGTACGAGCAGTACTTC. Protein product: CASSPDRVLYEQYF.